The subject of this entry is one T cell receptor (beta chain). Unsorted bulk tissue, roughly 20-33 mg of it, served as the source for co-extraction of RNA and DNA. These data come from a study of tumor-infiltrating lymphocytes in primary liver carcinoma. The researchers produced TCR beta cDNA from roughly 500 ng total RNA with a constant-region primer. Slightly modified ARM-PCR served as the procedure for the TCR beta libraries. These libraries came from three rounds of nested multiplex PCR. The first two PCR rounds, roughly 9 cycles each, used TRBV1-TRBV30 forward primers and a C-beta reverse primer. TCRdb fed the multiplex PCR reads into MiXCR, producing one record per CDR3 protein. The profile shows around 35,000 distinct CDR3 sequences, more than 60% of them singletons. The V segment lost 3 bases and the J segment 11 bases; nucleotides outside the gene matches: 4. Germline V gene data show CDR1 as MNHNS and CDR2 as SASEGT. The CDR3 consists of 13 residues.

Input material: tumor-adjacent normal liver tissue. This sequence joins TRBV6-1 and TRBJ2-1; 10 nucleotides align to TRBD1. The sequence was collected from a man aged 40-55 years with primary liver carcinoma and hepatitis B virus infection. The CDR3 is CASSEGTGDKQFF. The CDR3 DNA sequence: TGTGCCAGCAGTGAGGGGACAGGGGATAAGCAGTTCTTC.